This passage covers 3 T cell receptor beta chains from one sample sequenced in a study of blood T cell repertoires in COVID-19. Measured with immunoSEQ multiplex PCR; TCRdb has only the in-frame clones, and not every one. The table lists 200,000 to 300,000 clones, around nine tenths of them singletons. The sample comprised peripheral blood. These receptors originate from a woman aged 60 to 75 who had recovered from COVID-19.

CDR3 residues: CASSVAVKGNTIYF. The CDR3 region has the DNA TGTGCCAGCAGCGTAGCAGTGAAGGGAAACACCATATATTTT. This chain uses TRBV9 with TRBJ1-3; D unresolved. The CDR3 covers 14 residues. Deletions cut 0 bases from V and 4 bases from J, with 8 bases between. Per germline, CDR1 SGDLS and CDR2 YYNGEE.

This clone was seen more than once but under ten times. The chain is built from TRBV5-1 and TRBJ2-5, with D possibly TRBD1 on 5 matching bases. V lost 1 base and J 1 base, leaving 8 bases between the germline ends. Per germline, CDR1 SGHRS and CDR2 YFSETQ. The CDR3 totals 14 residues. CDR3 DNA: TGCGCCAGCAGCTTGAGCAGGGTCCAAGAGACCCAGTACTTC. This codes for CASSLSRVQETQYF.

This sequence joins TRBV2 and TRBJ1-3; TRBD1 matches at 7 bases. The CDR3 is 15 amino acids. The ends lost 5 bases at V and 2 bases at J; junction bases unmatched: 6. Germline lookup yields CDR1 SNHLY and CDR2 FYNNEI. CDR3 sequence: CASSYTTGPGNTIYF. DNA of the CDR3: TGTGCCAGCAGTTACACGACAGGGCCTGGAAACACCATATATTTT.